This TCR beta chain was sequenced in a study of metastatic and nonmetastatic thyroid tumors. Across the whole study: Repertoire comparison spanned blood and tumor or nodule tissue of malignant and benign thyroid patients.

Study-wide results and limits: TCR beta diversity was reportedly significantly higher in malignant thyroid tumors than benign nodules, in blood and tumor.

About this clone: Its matching antigen is unknown. One end of the junction fails to match germline, which may point to a read error.

Patients were all untreated before their thyroid surgery. As handled by the study authors: Construction of a distant-metastasis classifier for papillary thyroid cancer relied on CDR3 differences across clinicopathological groups. TCRdb reprocessed the PCR reads via MiXCR. The V and J calls here are based on TCRdb, not the publication. The sample lists approximately 31,000 clones, 18% occurring once. The specimen sequenced was blood. The source is a female donor with papillary thyroid cancer or a benign thyroid nodule (not recorded which). Some clones in this sample may be carry-over from other donors' samples.

The CDR3 DNA reads TGTGCCATCTCTCCTGCCGGGGACTCCTACGAGCAGTACTTT. Protein product: CAISPAGDSYEQYF. The chain links TRBV18 to TRBJ2-7, with D perhaps TRBD2 (6 bases). Germline V gives CDR1 KGHSH, CDR2 LQKENI. The CDR3 is 14 amino acids.